One sample yielded the 30 T cell receptor beta chains listed below, sequenced in a study of blood T cell repertoires in COVID-19. Profiled with immunoSEQ multiplex PCR; TCRdb holds only in-frame clones, not every one. The sample includes tens of thousands of clones, around 81% of them seen just once. The sequencing sample was made of peripheral blood. These receptors came from a man in his sixties with acute or convalescent COVID-19.

The V call is TRBV2, the J call TRBJ1-4, with 7 bases that match TRBD1. Trimming took 6 bases from V and 3 from J; bases not matched to a gene: 4. This CDR3 has 14 residues. Germline CDR1 and CDR2: SNHLY and FYNNEI. CDR3 DNA sequence: TGTGCCAGCAGCCTGGGACAGTCTAATGAAAAACTGTTTTTT. Translated, it gives CASSLGQSNEKLFF.

The rearrangement joins TRBV4-1 to TRBJ2-5, with D hard to call. Germline loops: CDR1 MGHRA, CDR2 YSYEKL. V lost 1 base, J lost 1 base, and 7 bases lay in between. The CDR3 totals 14 residues. CDR3 amino acids: CASSQVDFQETQYF. In DNA form, the CDR3 reads TGCGCCAGCAGCCAAGTCGACTTCCAAGAGACCCAGTACTTC.

The V call is TRBV5-1, the J call TRBJ1-5; 9 bases match TRBD1. Germline values: CDR1 SGHRS, CDR2 YFSETQ. After removal of 3 bases from V and 7 bases from J, the junction contained 8 bases not matched to a gene. This CDR3 is 15 amino acids long. The CDR3 nucleotides are TGCGCCAGCAGCTCGGGACAGGGAAGTGACCAGCCCCAGCATTTT. Protein: CASSSGQGSDQPQHF. Drawing the rest from reference TRBV5-1 and TRBJ1-5, the complete variable domain is KAGVTQTPRYLIKTRGQQVTLSCSPISGHRSVSWYQQTPGQGLQFLFEYFSETQRNKGNFPGRFSGRQFSNSRSEMNVSTLELGDSALYLCASSSGQGSDQPQHFGDGTRLSIL.

This chain links TRBV30 with TRBJ2-2; TRBD2 agrees at 12 bases. The CDR3 length is 15 residues. Germline lookup yields CDR1 GTSNPN and CDR2 SVGIG (reference sequence). The CDR3 DNA is TGTGCTTTTAGGACTAGCGGGGTGAACACCGGGGAGCTGTTTTTT. Translation: CAFRTSGVNTGELFF.

Only a few counts were recorded for this clone. The chain is built from TRBV7-6 and TRBJ1-2; 7 bases are a match to TRBD1. CDR1 SGHVS and CDR2 FNYEAQ come from the germline V gene. The ends lost 5 bases at V and 7 bases at J; junction bases unmatched: 13. This CDR3 has 15 amino acids. CDR3 bases: TGTGCCAGCAGCCCTCCTAGGACTCAGGGGGGTGGCTACACCTTC. It codes for CASSPPRTQGGGYTF.

V gene TRBV28 combines with J gene TRBJ2-7; 11 bases match TRBD1. J gave up 4 bases and V 4 bases, and 9 bases lay outside the gene matches. The CDR3 runs to 16 residues. Germline CDR1 is MDHEN and CDR2 is SYDVKM. This chain's CDR3 is CASSSSGTGGRYEQYF. CDR3 DNA: TGTGCCAGCAGTTCCTCCGGGACAGGGGGAAGGTACGAGCAGTACTTC.

CDR3: CASSGGGERNEKLFF. In DNA, the CDR3 is TGTGCCAGCAGTGGTGGAGGTGAACGAAATGAAAAACTGTTTTTT. The V gene is TRBV25-1, the J gene TRBJ1-4, with D unresolved. Germline CDR1 MGHDK, CDR2 SYGVNS. The CDR3 consists of 15 residues. V lost 4 bases and J lost 5, with 14 bases in between.

The V call is TRBV10-1, the J call TRBJ2-1; no clear D gene. Trimming took off 3 bases at V and 3 bases at J, with 12 bases between the two ends. The CDR3 spans 15 residues. Germline V gives CDR1 WNHNN, CDR2 SYGVQD (reference sequence). The CDR3 spells CASSDPVVCYNEQFF. DNA of the CDR3: TGCGCCAGCAGTGACCCGGTAGTGTGCTACAATGAGCAGTTCTTC.

This clone showed up just a few times. The genes are TRBV5-1 and TRBJ2-7, with D tentatively TRBD1 (6 bases). The CDR3 runs to 15 residues. Per the germline V gene, CDR1 is SGHRS and CDR2 is YFSETQ. V was clipped by 3 bases and J by 6 bases, with 19 bases between them. CDR3 sequence (DNA): TGCGCCAGCAGCTATACAGGGCCCCTAGGGGCCGAGCAGTACTTC. Amino acids: CASSYTGPLGAEQYF.

This sequence joins TRBV11-2 and TRBJ2-7; 7 bases map to TRBD2. After removal of 0 bases from V and 7 bases from J, the junction contained 9 bases not matched to a gene. In germline, CDR1 is SGHAT, CDR2 FQNNGV. This CDR3 has 15 residues. The CDR3 DNA reads TGTGCCAGCAGCTTAGACCCCCGGACTAGGAATGAGCAGTACTTC. Protein product: CASSLDPRTRNEQYF.

The V and J genes are TRBV18 and TRBJ2-5; TRBD2 might be the D (7 bases). CDR1 and CDR2 (germline): KGHSH, LQKENI. The ends were cut back, 2 bases at V and 4 bases at J, with 14 bases in the middle. The CDR3 contains 15 residues. The CDR3, as DNA: TGTGCCAGCTCACCAACGGGGGGCCGGGGAGAGACCCAGTACTTC. Translated: CASSPTGGRGETQYF.

The chain joins TRBV18 to TRBJ1-6, with 9 nucleotides matching TRBD1. With 6 bases clipped from V and 7 bases from J, the junction kept 4 bases outside the gene matches. CDR1 and CDR2 from the germline V gene are KGHSH and LQKENI. CDR3 length: 14 residues. The CDR3 loop reads CASSYGTGNSPLHF. The CDR3 region has the DNA TGTGCCAGCTCTTATGGGACAGGGAATTCACCCCTCCACTTT.

V is TRBV18 and J is TRBJ2-1; the match to TRBD1 covers 7 bases. The CDR3 totals 16 residues. Germline V gives CDR1 KGHSH, CDR2 LQKENI. V was pared by 3 bases and J by 7 bases, with 12 bases of the junction left unmatched. CDR3 protein: CASSPGPGGFGNEQFF. CDR3 in DNA: TGTGCCAGCTCACCCGGACCAGGGGGATTCGGGAATGAGCAGTTCTTC.

The genes are TRBV5-5 and TRBJ1-6, with no clear D. V lost 2 bases and J 4 bases, leaving 10 bases between the germline ends. This CDR3 has 15 amino acids. Germline lookup yields CDR1 SGHKS and CDR2 YYEKEE (reference sequence). CDR3 DNA sequence: TGTGCCAGCAGCTTTGGCGGGAATTATAATTCACCCCTCCACTTT. It yields the protein CASSFGGNYNSPLHF.

The V gene is TRBV6-2 or TRBV6-3, the J gene TRBJ2-1; 9 bases fit TRBD2. The germline V gene has CDR1 MNHEY and CDR2 SVGEGT. Unmatched junction bases numbered 8, after V lost 6 bases and J lost 2 bases. This CDR3 has 16 amino acids. CDR3 in DNA: TGTGCCAGCAGCCGTACTAGCGGGTTGGCCTACAATGAGCAGTTCTTC. Protein: CASSRTSGLAYNEQFF.

V and J are TRBV9 and TRBJ2-7; maybe TRBD1 (7 bases). This CDR3 comprises 16 residues. Trimming shortened V by 0 bases and J by 5 bases, and 18 bases separated the two germline ends. Per the germline V gene, CDR1 is SGDLS and CDR2 is YYNGEE. The CDR3 DNA sequence: TGTGCCAGCAGCGTAGGAAGGGCCCAGGGGGAGGACGAGCAGTACTTC. Amino acid sequence: CASSVGRAQGEDEQYF.

This clone occurred a few times. The rearrangement uses TRBV6-4 and TRBJ1-2; the match to TRBD1 covers 7 bases. V lost 6 bases and J lost 4; bases outside the gene matches: 8. This CDR3 has 14 amino acids. Germline V gene lookup returns CDR1 MRHNA and CDR2 SNTAGT. This CDR3 reads CASSVSNRGYGYTF. As DNA, the CDR3 is TGTGCCAGCAGCGTATCAAACAGGGGCTATGGCTACACCTTC.

The CDR3 DNA reads TGCGCCAGCAGCTCCTTTGGGGTGGATCCAGGGCGCGGCGGTGAAGCTTTCTTT. Its translation is CASSSFGVDPGRGGEAFF. This chain joins TRBV5-1 and TRBJ1-1; D is possibly TRBD1 (5 bases). The V end lost 3 bases, the J end lost 7 bases, and 28 bases lay between the germline ends. The V gene's germline CDR1 is SGHRS and CDR2 YFSETQ. The CDR3 has 18 residues.

The chain links TRBV7-8 to TRBJ2-4, with a weak D call TRBD2 (5 bases). Germline CDR1 and CDR2: SGHVS and FQNEAQ. This CDR3 has 13 residues. The ends were cut back, 7 bases at V and 5 bases at J, with 12 bases in the middle. In DNA, the CDR3 is TGTGCCAGCACACACCGGGGAGAAAACATTCAGTACTTC. Its protein is CASTHRGENIQYF.

The V gene is TRBV11-2, the J gene TRBJ1-2; 9 nucleotides align to TRBD1. The CDR3 length is 14 residues. Unmatched junction bases numbered 4, after V lost 1 base and J lost 7 bases. Germline V lookup: CDR1 SGHAT, CDR2 FQNNGV. The CDR3 here is CASSLAQDRGGYTF. For the CDR3, the DNA is TGTGCCAGCAGCTTAGCTCAGGACAGGGGTGGCTACACCTTC. Full variable domain (remainder filled in from reference TRBV11-2 and TRBJ1-2): EAGVAQSPRYKIIEKRQSVAFWCNPISGHATLYWYQQILGQGPKLLIQFQNNGVVDDSQLPKDRFSAERLKGVDSTLKIQPAKLEDSAVYLCASSLAQDRGGYTFGSGTRLTVV.

The chain is built from TRBV9 and TRBJ1-2; 8 positions agree with TRBD1. Germline values: CDR1 SGDLS, CDR2 YYNGEE. Trimming cost V 4 bases and J 7 bases; bases outside gene matches: 3. This CDR3 has 12 amino acids. CDR3 sequence: CASSPTGVGYTF. The DNA for the CDR3 is TGTGCCAGCAGCCCGACAGGGGTTGGCTACACCTTC.

J is TRBJ2-2 and V is TRBV7-2; TRBD1 aligns across 8 bases. Germline V lookup: CDR1 SGHTA, CDR2 FQGNSA. The CDR3 has 13 residues. V lost 10 bases and J lost 1; bases outside the gene matches: 2. This CDR3 reads CAIGQGNTGELFF. The CDR3 DNA is TGTGCCATCGGACAGGGGAACACCGGGGAGCTGTTTTTT.

V gene TRBV2 combines with J gene TRBJ1-5, with 7 bases fitting TRBD1. The CDR3 is made up of 13 amino acids. Germline CDR1 is SNHLY and CDR2 is FYNNEI. V shed 5 bases, J shed 7 bases, and the junction held 5 bases outside the gene matches. Written as DNA, the CDR3 is TGTGCCAGCAGTACCACAGGGGTCCAGCCCCAGCATTTT. Translation: CASSTTGVQPQHF.

The V and J genes are TRBV2 and TRBJ2-7; 7 nucleotides agree with TRBD1. Germline CDR1 is SNHLY and CDR2 is FYNNEI. The CDR3 runs 13 residues. V gave up 6 bases and J gave up 2 bases; unmatched junction bases: 4. The CDR3 is CASRTTGAYEQYF. Written as DNA, the CDR3 is TGTGCCAGCAGAACTACAGGGGCCTACGAGCAGTACTTC.

The rearrangement uses TRBV3-1 (or the pseudogene TRBV3-2) and TRBJ2-5, with D tentatively TRBD1 (6 bases). Germline V CDR1 and CDR2: LGHDT, YNNKEL (reference sequence). V dropped 4 bases and J dropped 2 bases, with 11 bases sitting between them. The CDR3 totals 14 residues. CDR3 region: CASSPDSLQETQYF. CDR3 nucleotide sequence: TGTGCCAGCAGCCCGGACAGCTTACAAGAGACCCAGTACTTC.

This chain links TRBV5-1 with TRBJ2-2, with D maybe TRBD2 (5 bases). Germline V gives CDR1 SGHRS, CDR2 YFSETQ. V was clipped by 3 bases and J by 6 bases, with 15 bases between them. CDR3 length: 15 residues. The CDR3 loop is CASSSRVGSAGELFF. The CDR3 DNA sequence: TGCGCCAGCAGCTCGAGGGTAGGCTCGGCCGGGGAGCTGTTTTTT.

The rearrangement links TRBV4-1 to TRBJ1-4; a weak D match, TRBD1 (6 bases). CDR1 MGHRA and CDR2 YSYEKL come from the germline V gene. V was clipped by 3 bases and J by 8 bases, with 16 bases between them. The CDR3 is 15 residues long. CDR3 in DNA: TGCGCCAGCAGCCATCCCAGACAGGTTACCGAAAAACTGTTTTTT. It encodes CASSHPRQVTEKLFF.

The genes are TRBV5-4 and TRBJ2-1; D call uncertain. CDR1 SGHNT and CDR2 YYREEE come from the germline V gene (reference sequence). CDR3 size: 15 residues. V was pared by 2 bases and J by 2 bases, with 11 bases between. In DNA form, the CDR3 reads TGTGCCAGCAGCTTTGAGACTCAGACCTACAATGAGCAGTTCTTC. Protein product: CASSFETQTYNEQFF.

The chain carries TRBV6-5 and TRBJ2-3, with D possibly TRBD2 on 5 matching bases. CDR3 size: 15 residues. V lost 7 bases to trimming and J lost 2 bases, with 16 bases between them. Germline V gene sequence: CDR1 MNHEY, CDR2 SVGAGI. The CDR3 nucleotides read TGTGCCAGCATTTTAAGCGGAGTCTCCACAGATACGCAGTATTTT. This translates into CASILSGVSTDTQYF.

The CDR3 DNA sequence: TGTGCCAGCACCGGACAGGGGGCCTCGAAAGCTTTCTTT. It yields the protein CASTGQGASKAFF. The J gene is TRBJ1-1, the V gene TRBV27; 11 positions match TRBD1. Unmatched junction bases numbered 7, after V lost 7 bases and J lost 9 bases. The CDR3 spans 13 residues. Germline-derived CDR1 and CDR2 are MNHEY and SMNVEV (reference sequence).